The T cell receptor (beta chain) under discussion was sequenced for a study of T-cell memory formation after mild COVID-19 (dated by TCRdb to 2020 to 2023). The study in broad terms: Most TCR sequence clusters were specific to one of the two donors. In a couple of donors, T-cell clones that expanded and contracted after mild COVID-19 were tracked by sequencing TCRalpha and TCRbeta repertoires over time. The cohort comprised two young, previously healthy adult volunteers, one female and one male. Points the paper makes about the study in general: SARS-CoV-2 specificity was not confirmed for the second-wave clones peaking on day 37. The study covered only a couple of mild cases, and larger cohorts including severe cases with pre-infection samples were considered necessary. Contracting CD4+ clones were found mainly in CM and EM memory subsets, while CD8+ clones were enriched in EMRA. The detection of some responding clones in pre-infection memory suggests that pre-existing cross-reactive memory T cells joined the SARS-CoV-2 response. Clones that contracted from day 15 to 85 showed balanced CD4/CD8 phenotypes, whereas a second wave of clones that expanded from day 15 to 37 leaned towards CD4+.

For CDR1 and CDR2, the germline V gene (reference sequence) lists DFQATT and SNEGSKA. There are 12 amino acids in the CDR3, from cysteine to phenylalanine inclusive. Solely the CDR3 DNA is kept, with 36 bases framed from the first base. Trimming takes 3 bases off V and 4 bases off J; junction bases not matched to a gene: 2. This clonotype was recorded at least ten times. Its specific antigen is unknown. Per-base quality was not reported, and no clone a single base away is much larger than it. PBMCs were isolated by Ficoll-Paque density gradient centrifugation. TCRdb names Illumina NovaSeq 6000 as the instrument used. cDNA libraries for TCRalpha and TCRbeta were prepared by 5'RACE using constant-segment primers, with sample barcodes and unique molecular identifiers added. RNA was extracted from every sample with Trizol reagent. Library amplification was performed in two PCR steps, and a second sample barcode and Illumina TruSeq adapters were introduced in the second step. Sequencing of libraries was performed on an Illumina NovaSeq with 2 x 150 bp paired-end reads. Per the original workflow: Demultiplexing of reads and collapsing into UMI-guided consensus sequences were performed with migec v1.2.7. Using mixcr v2.1.11, UMI consensuses were aligned to TRA and TRB V and J templates and then assembled into clonotypes. Clonotypes were classified as expanded or contracted when called significant by both edgeR and NoisET, with noise models trained on biological replicates. edgeR calls used a false discovery rate-adjusted p below 0.01 and a log2 fold-change threshold of 1. As an exploratory analysis of dynamics, max-normalized trajectories of the 1000 most abundant clonotypes were examined with PCA combined with hierarchical clustering. Each responding clone was given a CD4 or CD8 phenotype based on the CD4+ and CD8+ repertoires, which had been sequenced separately. TCRdb cleaned the public reads at Q25 with fastp, built clones with MiXCR and kept in-frame beta chains. Every entry covers one CDR3 protein and lists the most common genes and DNA from its rows. These V and J calls are TCRdb output, not the study's own analysis. The table for this sample lists 300,000 to 400,000 distinct CDR3 sequences; roughly 13% of them were counted only once. The ten largest clonotypes hold about 20% of the sample.

Sequencing was done on a sample of PBMCs or a T cell subset sorted from them (not recorded which). This clonotype originated in a man younger than 35 who had mild COVID-19 (a few samples of this study predate the infection). The sample titles of this study are shuffled in the database, so cell type and time point are left out; the donor was told from shared clones. Rearrangement joined TRBV20-1 to TRBJ2-5; TRBD1 lines up with 7 middle nucleotides. In nucleotides, the sequence is TGCAGTGCTAGGGGGACAGCAGAGACCCAGTACTTC. Translated, it gives CSARGTAETQYF.